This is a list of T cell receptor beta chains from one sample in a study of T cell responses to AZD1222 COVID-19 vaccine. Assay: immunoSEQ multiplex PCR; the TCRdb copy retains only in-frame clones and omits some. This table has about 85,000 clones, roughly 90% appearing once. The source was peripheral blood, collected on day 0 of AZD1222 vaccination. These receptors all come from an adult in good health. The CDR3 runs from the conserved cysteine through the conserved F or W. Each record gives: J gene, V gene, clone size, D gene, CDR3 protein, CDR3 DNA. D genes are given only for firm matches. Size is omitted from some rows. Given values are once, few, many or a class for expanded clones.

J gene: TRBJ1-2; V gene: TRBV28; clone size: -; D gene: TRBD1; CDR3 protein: CASITGTVNYGYTF; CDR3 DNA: TGTGCCAGCATCACCGGGACAGTTAACTATGGCTACACCTTC
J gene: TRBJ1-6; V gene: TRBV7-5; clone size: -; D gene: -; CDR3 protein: CARSLQGSPLHF; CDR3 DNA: TGTGCCAGAAGCTTACAGGGTTCACCCCTCCACTTT
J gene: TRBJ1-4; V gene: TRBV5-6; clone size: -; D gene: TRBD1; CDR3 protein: CASRRAGGEKLFF; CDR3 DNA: TGTGCCAGCAGACGGGCAGGGGGTGAAAAACTGTTTTTT
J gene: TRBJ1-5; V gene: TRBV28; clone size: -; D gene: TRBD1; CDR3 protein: CASRKMTGNQPQHF; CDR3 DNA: TGTGCCAGCAGGAAGATGACAGGGAATCAGCCCCAGCATTTT
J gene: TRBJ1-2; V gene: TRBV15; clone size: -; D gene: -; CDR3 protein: CATSRALGTQGAGYTF; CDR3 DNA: TGTGCCACCAGCAGAGCACTTGGGACACAAGGTGCTGGCTACACCTTC
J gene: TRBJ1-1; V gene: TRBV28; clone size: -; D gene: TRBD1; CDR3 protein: CASTKQGSATEAFF; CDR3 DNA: TGTGCCAGCACCAAACAGGGGTCGGCCACTGAAGCTTTCTTT
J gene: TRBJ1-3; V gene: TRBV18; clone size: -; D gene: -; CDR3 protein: CASSPPQGSGNTIYF; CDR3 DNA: TGTGCCAGCTCACCACCGCAGGGCTCTGGAAACACCATATATTTT
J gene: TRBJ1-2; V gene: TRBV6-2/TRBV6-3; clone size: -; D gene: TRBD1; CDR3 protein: CASSLIGTAKSNYGYTF; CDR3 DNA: TGTGCCAGCAGTCTGATCGGGACAGCCAAATCTAACTATGGCTACACCTTC
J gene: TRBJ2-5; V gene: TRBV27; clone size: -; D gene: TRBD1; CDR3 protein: CASRGQGVFETQYF; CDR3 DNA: TGTGCCAGCCGAGGACAGGGGGTTTTCGAGACCCAGTACTTC
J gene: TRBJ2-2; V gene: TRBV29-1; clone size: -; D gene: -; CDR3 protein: CSVRWGTNTGELFF; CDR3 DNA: TGCAGCGTTCGCTGGGGTACGAACACCGGGGAGCTGTTTTTT
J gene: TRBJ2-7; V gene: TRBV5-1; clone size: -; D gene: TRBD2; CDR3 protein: CASSPDGGVPYEQYF; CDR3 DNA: TGCGCCAGCAGCCCGGACGGGGGGGTACCCTACGAGCAGTACTTC
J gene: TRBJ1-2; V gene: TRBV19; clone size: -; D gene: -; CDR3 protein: CASSKATDYGYTF; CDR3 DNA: TGTGCCAGTAGTAAAGCGACGGACTATGGCTACACCTTC
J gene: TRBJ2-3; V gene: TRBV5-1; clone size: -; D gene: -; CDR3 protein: CASSLRQGGADTQYF; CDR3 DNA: TGCGCCAGCAGCTTGAGGCAGGGGGGCGCAGATACGCAGTATTTT
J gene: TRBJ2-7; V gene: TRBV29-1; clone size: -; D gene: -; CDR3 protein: CSVEEGATEEQYF; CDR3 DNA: TGCAGCGTTGAGGAGGGGGCTACTGAAGAGCAGTACTTT
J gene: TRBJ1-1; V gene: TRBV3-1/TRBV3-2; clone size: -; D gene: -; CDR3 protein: CASRGIGAWTEAFF; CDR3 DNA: TGTGCCAGCAGGGGGATCGGGGCATGGACTGAAGCTTTCTTT
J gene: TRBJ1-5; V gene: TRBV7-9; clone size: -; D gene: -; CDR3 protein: CASSLGQSNQPQHF; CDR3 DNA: TGTGCCAGCAGCTTAGGGCAGAGCAATCAGCCCCAGCATTTT
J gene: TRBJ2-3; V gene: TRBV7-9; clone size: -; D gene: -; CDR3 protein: CASSPQGTDTQYF; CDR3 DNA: TGTGCCAGCAGCCCCCAGGGCACAGATACGCAGTATTTT
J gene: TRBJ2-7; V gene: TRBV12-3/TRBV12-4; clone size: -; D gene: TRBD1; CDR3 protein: CASLGQGAYEQYF; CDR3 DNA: TGTGCCAGCTTGGGACAGGGGGCCTACGAGCAGTACTTC
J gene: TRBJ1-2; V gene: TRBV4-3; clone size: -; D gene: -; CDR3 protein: CASSQDRIGYTF; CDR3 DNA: TGCGCCAGCAGCCAAGATCGAATCGGCTACACCTTC
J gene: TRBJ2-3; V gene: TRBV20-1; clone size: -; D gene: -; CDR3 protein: CSASRSDTQYF; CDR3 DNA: TGCAGTGCTAGTAGGTCAGATACGCAGTATTTT
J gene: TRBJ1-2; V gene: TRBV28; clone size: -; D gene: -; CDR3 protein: CASSFGHRYGYTF; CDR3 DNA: TGTGCCAGCAGTTTCGGGCATCGCTATGGCTACACCTTC
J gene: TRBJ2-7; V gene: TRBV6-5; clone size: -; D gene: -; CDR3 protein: CASSYYQDSYEQYF; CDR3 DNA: TGTGCCAGCAGTTACTACCAGGACTCCTACGAGCAGTACTTC
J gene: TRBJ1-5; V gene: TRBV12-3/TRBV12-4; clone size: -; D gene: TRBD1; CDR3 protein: CASRTGVGQPQHF; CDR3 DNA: TGTGCCAGCAGGACAGGGGTGGGTCAGCCCCAGCATTTT
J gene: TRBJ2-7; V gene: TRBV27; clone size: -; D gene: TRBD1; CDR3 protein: CASSSQGGNNEQYF; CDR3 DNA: TGTGCCAGCAGTTCACAGGGGGGAAATAACGAGCAGTACTTC
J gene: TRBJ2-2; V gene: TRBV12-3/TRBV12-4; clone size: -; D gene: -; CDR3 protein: CASSPVPGELFF; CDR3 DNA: TGTGCCAGCAGCCCCGTACCCGGGGAGCTGTTTTTT
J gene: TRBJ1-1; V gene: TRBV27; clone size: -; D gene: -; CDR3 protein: CASRKGHVNTEAFF; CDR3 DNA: TGTGCCAGCAGAAAGGGACACGTGAACACTGAAGCTTTCTTT
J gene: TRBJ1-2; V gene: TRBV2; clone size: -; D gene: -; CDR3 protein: CASSEVGYGYTF; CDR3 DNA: TGTGCCAGCAGTGAAGTGGGTTACGGCTACACCTTC
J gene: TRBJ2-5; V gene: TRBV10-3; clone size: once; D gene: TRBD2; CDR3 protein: CAIRDSGGNQETQYF; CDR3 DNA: TGTGCCATCAGGGATAGCGGGGGAAATCAAGAGACCCAGTACTTC
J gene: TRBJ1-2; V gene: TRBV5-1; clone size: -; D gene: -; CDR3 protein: CASSLAMTGTYGYTF; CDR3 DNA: TGCGCCAGCAGCTTGGCCATGACGGGGACCTATGGCTACACCTTC
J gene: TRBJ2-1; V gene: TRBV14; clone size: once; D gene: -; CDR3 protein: CASSQVMTLNEQFF; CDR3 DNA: TGTGCCAGCAGCCAAGTGATGACCCTCAATGAGCAGTTCTTC
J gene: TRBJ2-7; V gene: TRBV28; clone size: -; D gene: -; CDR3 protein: CASSSQVYEQYF; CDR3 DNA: TGTGCCAGCAGTTCACAGGTGTACGAGCAGTACTTC
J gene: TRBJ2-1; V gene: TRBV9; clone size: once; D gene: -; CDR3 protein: CASSVVDRSPYNEQFF; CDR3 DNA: TGTGCCAGCAGCGTAGTTGACAGGTCCCCTTACAATGAGCAGTTCTTC
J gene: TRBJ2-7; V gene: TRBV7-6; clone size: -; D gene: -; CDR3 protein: CASSLGGGGASYEQYF; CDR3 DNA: TGTGCCAGCAGCTTAGGCGGTGGGGGGGCCTCCTACGAGCAGTACTTC
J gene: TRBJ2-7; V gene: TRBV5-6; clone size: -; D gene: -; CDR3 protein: CASSFQGYEQYF; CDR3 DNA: TGTGCCAGCAGCTTCCAAGGCTACGAGCAGTACTTC
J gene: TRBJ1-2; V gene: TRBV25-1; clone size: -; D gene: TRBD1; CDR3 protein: CASRETGGSDGYTF; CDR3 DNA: TGTGCCAGCAGGGAGACAGGGGGCTCTGATGGCTACACCTTC
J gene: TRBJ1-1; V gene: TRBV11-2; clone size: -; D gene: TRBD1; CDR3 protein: CASSLRYGQVNTEAFF; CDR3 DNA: TGTGCCAGCAGCCTCCGCTACGGACAGGTGAACACTGAAGCTTTCTTT
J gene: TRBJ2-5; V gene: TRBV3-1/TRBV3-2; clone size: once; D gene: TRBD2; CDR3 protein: CASSQDLAGVREETQYF; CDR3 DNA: TGTGCCAGCAGCCAAGATCTAGCGGGAGTACGGGAGGAGACCCAGTACTTC
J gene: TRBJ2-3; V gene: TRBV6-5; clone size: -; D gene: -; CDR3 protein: CASSYSDTQYF; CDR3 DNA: TGTGCCAGCAGTTACTCAGATACGCAGTATTTT
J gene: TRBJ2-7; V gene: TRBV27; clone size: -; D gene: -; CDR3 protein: CASSFGPRGYEQYF; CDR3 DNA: TGTGCCAGCAGTTTCGGCCCGAGGGGTTACGAGCAGTACTTC
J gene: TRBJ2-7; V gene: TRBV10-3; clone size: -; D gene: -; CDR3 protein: CAISEKAGEQYF; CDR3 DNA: TGTGCCATCAGTGAAAAGGCAGGCGAGCAGTACTTC
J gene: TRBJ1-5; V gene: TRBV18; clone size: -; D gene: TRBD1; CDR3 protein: CASSASGTGGNQPQHF; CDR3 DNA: TGTGCCAGCTCGGCGAGCGGGACAGGGGGTAATCAGCCCCAGCATTTT
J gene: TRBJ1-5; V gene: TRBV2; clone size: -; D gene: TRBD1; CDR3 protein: CASSEWGQRNQPQHF; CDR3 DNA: TGTGCCAGCAGTGAATGGGGACAGAGGAATCAGCCCCAGCATTTT
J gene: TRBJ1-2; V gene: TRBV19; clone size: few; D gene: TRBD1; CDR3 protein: CASSILFRGDYGYTF; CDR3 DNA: TGTGCCAGTAGTATTTTATTCAGGGGGGACTATGGCTACACCTTC
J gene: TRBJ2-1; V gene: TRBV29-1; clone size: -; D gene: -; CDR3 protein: CSVAGENSYNEQFF; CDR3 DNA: TGCAGCGTTGCCGGGGAGAACTCCTACAATGAGCAGTTCTTC
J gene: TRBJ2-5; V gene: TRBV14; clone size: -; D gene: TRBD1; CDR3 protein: CASRRTGGNQETQYF; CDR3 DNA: TGTGCCAGCAGGCGTACAGGGGGGAACCAAGAGACCCAGTACTTC
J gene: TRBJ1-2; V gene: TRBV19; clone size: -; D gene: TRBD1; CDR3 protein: CASSHSQGQSYYGYTF; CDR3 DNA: TGTGCCAGTAGTCACTCTCAGGGACAGTCGTACTATGGCTACACCTTC
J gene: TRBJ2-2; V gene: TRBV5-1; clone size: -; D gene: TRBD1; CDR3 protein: CASNGQGYGTGELFF; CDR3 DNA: TGCGCCAGCAACGGACAGGGGTACGGCACCGGGGAGCTGTTTTTT
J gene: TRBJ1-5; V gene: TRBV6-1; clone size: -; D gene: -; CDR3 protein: CASSDPGGPQHF; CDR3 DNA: TGTGCCAGCAGTGATCCGGGCGGGCCCCAGCATTTT
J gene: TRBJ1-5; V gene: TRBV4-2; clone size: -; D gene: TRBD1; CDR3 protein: CASSLDRADQPQHF; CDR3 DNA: TGTGCCAGCAGCCTTGACAGGGCGGATCAGCCCCAGCATTTT
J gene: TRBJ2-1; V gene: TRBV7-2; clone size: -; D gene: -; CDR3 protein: CASSPRQNEQFF; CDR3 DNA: TGTGCCAGCAGCCCCAGACAGAATGAGCAGTTCTTC
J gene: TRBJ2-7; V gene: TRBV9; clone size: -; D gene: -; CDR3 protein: CASSVEEGAYEQYF; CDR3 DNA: TGTGCCAGCAGCGTAGAAGAGGGGGCCTACGAGCAGTACTTC
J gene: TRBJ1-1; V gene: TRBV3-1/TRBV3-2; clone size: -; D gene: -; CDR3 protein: CASSRKDINTEAFF; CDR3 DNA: TGTGCCAGCAGCCGAAAGGACATCAACACTGAAGCTTTCTTT
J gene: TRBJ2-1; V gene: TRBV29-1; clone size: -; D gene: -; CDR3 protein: CSVEGVRGEQFF; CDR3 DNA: TGCAGCGTTGAGGGGGTCAGGGGTGAGCAGTTCTTC